What follows are 26 T cell receptor beta chains derived from one specimen sequenced in a study of blood T cell repertoires in COVID-19. Assay used: immunoSEQ multiplex PCR; TCRdb lists only in-frame clones, some missing. Among under 200,000 clones listed, roughly 84% were seen once. The sequenced sample consisted of PBMCs or T cells enriched from blood (not recorded which). These receptors all come from an older woman who had recovered from COVID-19.

The rearrangement links TRBV24-1 to TRBJ2-2; D is ambiguous. CDR3 size: 14 residues. Germline values: CDR1 KGHDR, CDR2 SFDVKD. Between the trimmed V and J ends, which lost 3 bases and 5 bases, there was a span of 9 bases. The CDR3 DNA reads as TGTGCCACCAGTGATCCCTTTTATACCGGGGAGCTGTTTTTT. Residues: CATSDPFYTGELFF.

V gene TRBV7-3 combines with J gene TRBJ1-1; unclear D gene. Germline CDR1 and CDR2: SGHTA and FQGTGA. V lost 2 bases to trimming and J lost 1 base, with 5 bases between them. This CDR3 spans 13 amino acids. The CDR3 nucleotides read TGTGCCAGCAGCTTAGAGTCGAACACTGAAGCTTTCTTT. The encoded protein is CASSLESNTEAFF.

The CDR3 nucleotides read TGTGCCAGCAGCCACCGGAGGGATGAAGCTTTCTTT. As protein: CASSHRRDEAFF. The V gene is TRBV6-2 or TRBV6-3, the J gene TRBJ1-1, with D unresolved. CDR1 MNHEY and CDR2 SVGEGT come from the germline V gene. This CDR3 is 12 amino acids long. V lost 6 bases and J 7 bases, leaving 12 bases between the germline ends.

This chain links TRBV18 with TRBJ2-7, with D possibly matching TRBD2 (5 bases). V was shortened by 5 bases and J by 0 bases, with 11 bases between the two germline ends. The CDR3 has 14 amino acids. Germline CDR1 KGHSH, CDR2 LQKENI. The CDR3: CASSDPGDSYEQYF. In DNA, the CDR3 is TGTGCCAGCTCAGACCCCGGGGACTCCTACGAGCAGTACTTC.

The genes are TRBV29-1 and TRBJ1-1; D perhaps matches TRBD1 (6 bases). This CDR3 region has 12 residues. Germline CDR1 and CDR2: SQVTM and ANQGSEA. V lost 4 bases to trimming and J lost 5 bases, with 11 bases between them. CDR3 DNA: TGCAGCGTTGTGCCGAGGGGGACTGAAGCTTTCTTT. Residues: CSVVPRGTEAFF. Variable domain in full (rest from reference TRBV29-1 and TRBJ1-1): SAVISQKPSRDICQRGTSLTIQCQVDSQVTMMFWYRQQPGQSLTLIATANQGSEATYESGFVIDKFPISRPNLTFSTLTVSNMSPEDSSIYLCSVVPRGTEAFFGQGTRLTVV.

This clone was observed a single time. The rearrangement links TRBV24-1 to TRBJ2-1, with TRBD1 matching over 10 bases. This CDR3 is built from 15 residues. Germline CDR1 KGHDR, CDR2 SFDVKD. The V gene end was trimmed by 4 bases and the J gene end by 8 bases; junction bases not matched to a gene: 7. This CDR3 is CATSEMDRGVDEQFF. The DNA of the CDR3 is TGTGCCACCAGTGAAATGGACAGGGGGGTCGATGAGCAGTTCTTC.

The chain uses TRBV25-1 and TRBJ2-5; 9 bases fit TRBD2. Trimming removed 6 bases from V and 3 bases from J; junction bases left unmatched: 11. This CDR3 has 16 residues. Per germline, CDR1 MGHDK and CDR2 SYGVNS. The CDR3 region is CASSGSGTSRKETQYF. Here the CDR3 DNA reads TGTGCCAGCAGCGGCTCCGGGACTAGCAGAAAAGAGACCCAGTACTTC.

This chain joins TRBV5-1 and TRBJ1-6, with 8 positions matching TRBD1. This CDR3 comprises 13 residues. V lost 7 bases to trimming and J lost 9 bases; unmatched junction nucleotides: 6. CDR1 and CDR2 (germline): SGHRS, YFSETQ. The CDR3 nucleotides read TGCGCCAGCGAGGACAGGGTAGGTTCACCCCTCCACTTT. Its protein is CASEDRVGSPLHF.

This chain joins TRBV19 and TRBJ1-5; 8 nucleotides align to TRBD1. Germline CDR1 is LNHDA and CDR2 is SQIVND (reference sequence). The CDR3 is made up of 18 amino acids. The J segment lost 2 bases and the V segment lost 5 bases, leaving 14 bases of the junction unmatched. In DNA, the CDR3 is TGTGCCAGTAGTCAAGGACAGGGAAGAATCGGGGGCAATCAGCCCCAGCATTTT. Protein product: CASSQGQGRIGGNQPQHF.

CDR3 amino acids: CASSRYAGGPTDEQFF. In DNA, the CDR3 is TGCGCCAGCAGCAGGTACGCGGGGGGGCCCACCGATGAGCAGTTCTTC. This sequence joins TRBV5-1 and TRBJ2-1; 9 bases fit TRBD2. J gave up 8 bases and V 4 bases, and 13 bases lay outside the gene matches. From germline, CDR1 is SGHRS and CDR2 YFSETQ. The CDR3 length is 16 residues. The complete variable domain, with remaining parts taken from reference TRBV5-1 and TRBJ2-1, reads KAGVTQTPRYLIKTRGQQVTLSCSPISGHRSVSWYQQTPGQGLQFLFEYFSETQRNKGNFPGRFSGRQFSNSRSEMNVSTLELGDSALYLCASSRYAGGPTDEQFFGPGTRLTVL.

This clone has just one count. The chain combines TRBV3-1 (or the pseudogene TRBV3-2) with TRBJ1-2; D is unresolved. V was trimmed by 0 bases and J by 6 bases, leaving 11 bases between them. CDR3 length equals 14 residues. CDR1 is LGHDT, CDR2 YNNKEL, per germline (reference sequence). The CDR3 nucleotides are TGTGCCAGCAGCCAAGATAGTGGGAGGGATGGCTACACCTTC. Its protein is CASSQDSGRDGYTF.

This clone was found a few times. Other DNA sequences in the same sample also yield this CDR3. CDR3 coding DNA: TGCGCCAGCAGCTTGGGCAGAGGGAATTCACCCCTCCACTTT. As protein: CASSLGRGNSPLHF. The chain carries TRBV5-1 and TRBJ1-6, with D hard to call. The length of the CDR3 is 14 residues. Germline lookup yields CDR1 SGHRS and CDR2 YFSETQ. The V end was cut by 0 bases, the J end by 7 bases, with 8 bases between.

This clone was seen once. The V call is TRBV2, the J call TRBJ2-1; TRBD2 aligns across 10 bases. The germline V gene encodes CDR1 SNHLY and CDR2 FYNNEI. V shed 8 bases, J shed 8 bases, and the junction held 12 bases outside the gene matches. This CDR3 contains 15 residues. CDR3 in DNA: TGTGCCAGCTATCGCCTAGCGGGAGCCTCTTATGAGCAGTTCTTC. Protein sequence: CASYRLAGASYEQFF. Full variable domain (rest looked up from reference TRBV2 and TRBJ2-1): EPEVTQTPSHQVTQMGQEVILRCVPISNHLYFYWYRQILGQKVEFLVSFYNNEISEKSEIFDDQFSVERPDGSNFTLKIRSTKLEDSAMYFCASYRLAGASYEQFFGPGTRLTVL.

The chain has TRBV2 and TRBJ2-2; 7 positions match TRBD1. CDR3 length: 12 amino acids. The germline V gene has CDR1 SNHLY and CDR2 FYNNEI. Trimming cost V 6 bases and J 7 bases; bases outside gene matches: 2. The CDR3 region has the DNA TGTGCCAGCAGGACAGGGCACGGGGAGCTGTTTTTT. Translation: CASRTGHGELFF.

The chain has TRBV30 and TRBJ1-6; weak D call: TRBD1 (5 bases). CDR1 is GTSNPN, CDR2 SVGIG, per germline (reference sequence). The CDR3 is made up of 17 amino acids. V was trimmed by 4 bases and J by 4 bases, leaving 20 bases between them. CDR3 DNA: TGTGCCTGGACTACCGATTCCAGGGTCGTTTATAATTCACCCCTCCACTTT. Amino acids: CAWTTDSRVVYNSPLHF.

A single count supports this clone. The CDR3 DNA follows: TGTGCCAGCAGTGAAGGGAGTGGGTACACTGAAGCTTTCTTT. Translation: CASSEGSGYTEAFF. The chain is built from TRBV6-1 and TRBJ1-1; D is undetermined. Deletions cut 1 base from V and 3 bases from J, with 9 bases between. The CDR3 loop spans 14 amino acids. Germline loops: CDR1 MNHNS, CDR2 SASEGT.

The gene calls are TRBV30 and TRBJ1-3, with TRBD1 as a possible D gene (5 bases). CDR3 length equals 16 residues. The V end was cut by 1 base, the J end by 2 bases, with 15 bases between. Germline V gene data show CDR1 as GTSNPN and CDR2 as SVGIG (reference sequence). CDR3 bases: TGTGCCTGGAGTGCCGGGACCCGGGGGGCTGGAAACACCATATATTTT. Translated: CAWSAGTRGAGNTIYF.

The rearrangement joins TRBV5-1 to TRBJ2-3; D is ambiguous. Per the germline V gene, CDR1 is SGHRS and CDR2 is YFSETQ. Trimming stripped 4 bases from V and 0 bases from J, with 3 bases between. The CDR3 is made up of 12 amino acids. As DNA, the CDR3 is TGCGCCAGCAGCCTAAGCACAGATACGCAGTATTTT. Protein product: CASSLSTDTQYF. Based on the CDR3 plus reference TRBV5-1 and TRBJ2-3, the full variable domain is KAGVTQTPRYLIKTRGQQVTLSCSPISGHRSVSWYQQTPGQGLQFLFEYFSETQRNKGNFPGRFSGRQFSNSRSEMNVSTLELGDSALYLCASSLSTDTQYFGPGTRLTVL.

V is TRBV6-5 and J is TRBJ1-2; tentatively, D is TRBD1 (5 bases). Per the germline V gene, CDR1 is MNHEY and CDR2 is SVGAGI. V was shortened by 7 bases and J by 4 bases, with 16 bases between the two germline ends. The CDR3 contains 14 residues. CDR3 protein: CASTPRGSRYGYTF. The CDR3 nucleotides are TGTGCCAGCACCCCTCGGGGGTCCCGCTATGGCTACACCTTC.

The chain couples TRBV5-1 to TRBJ2-3, with 8 nucleotides matching TRBD1. Trimming at V came to 2 bases and at J to 9 bases, leaving 5 bases not matched to a gene. Germline values: CDR1 SGHRS, CDR2 YFSETQ. CDR3 length: 13 amino acids. CDR3 loop: CASSLNDRGTQYF. The DNA for the CDR3 is TGCGCCAGCAGCTTAAATGACAGGGGCACGCAGTATTTT.

CDR3 sequence (DNA): TGTGCCAGCACCCCTGGACAGGGGGTCTTTTGGGGCTACACCTTC. This gives the protein CASTPGQGVFWGYTF. The chain links TRBV6-5 to TRBJ1-2; 10 positions agree with TRBD1. Germline V lookup: CDR1 MNHEY, CDR2 SVGAGI. V was clipped by 7 bases and J by 8 bases; unmatched bases: 13. This CDR3 contains 15 residues.

This chain uses TRBV11-2 with TRBJ2-3; 10 bases map to TRBD2. The CDR3 loop spans 15 amino acids. CDR1 and CDR2 from the germline V gene are SGHAT and FQNNGV. V shed 3 bases and J 8 bases; nucleotides not matched to a gene: 8. The CDR3, as DNA: TGTGCCAGCAGCTTTCCTAGCGGGAGAAGGGGTACGCAGTATTTT. Translation gives CASSFPSGRRGTQYF.

Only a few counts were recorded for this clone. The genes are TRBV30 and TRBJ2-7; 8 bases are shared with TRBD1. The J segment lost 1 base and the V segment lost 7 bases, leaving 9 bases of the junction unmatched. Germline V lookup: CDR1 GTSNPN, CDR2 SVGIG (reference sequence). This CDR3 has 14 residues. CDR3 in DNA: TGTGCCTCCGCTCGGACAGGGACTTCCTACGAGCAGTACTTC. Protein sequence: CASARTGTSYEQYF.

This clone was seen just once. CDR3 amino acids: CASSSQGSGFRTDTQYF. CDR3 nucleotides: TGTGCCAGCAGCTCCCAGGGTAGCGGGTTCCGCACAGATACGCAGTATTTT. The V gene is TRBV11-2, the J gene TRBJ2-3, with 7 nucleotides matching TRBD2. Trimming at V came to 4 bases and at J to 1 base, leaving 11 bases not matched to a gene. CDR1 is SGHAT, CDR2 FQNNGV, per germline. The CDR3 covers 17 residues.

V is TRBV28 and J is TRBJ1-1, with TRBD1 matching 11 bases. Germline values: CDR1 MDHEN, CDR2 SYDVKM. The junction had 8 bases not matched to a gene; V was cut back by 1 base and J by 1 base. The CDR3 runs 18 residues. This chain's CDR3 is CASSLSLGQGAPNTEAFF. The DNA of the CDR3 is TGTGCCAGCAGTTTATCCCTCGGACAGGGGGCCCCGAACACTGAAGCTTTCTTT.

The rearrangement joins TRBV27 to TRBJ1-6, with TRBD1 matching over 7 bases. Germline assignment: CDR1 MNHEY and CDR2 SMNVEV (reference sequence). Losses at the gene ends were 6 bases for V and 8 bases for J; bases not matched to a gene: 10. The CDR3 is 15 amino acids. This CDR3 reads CASSLAGTAYSPLHF. CDR3 sequence (DNA): TGTGCCAGCAGCTTGGCTGGGACAGCTTATTCACCCCTCCACTTT.